One and the same sample provided the 29 T cell receptor beta chains below, sequenced in a study of cytomegalovirus exposure and HLA in healthy donors. PCR amplification relied on 60 Vbeta primers (plus 13 Jbeta primers). Measured with immunoSEQ multiplex PCR; TCRdb has only the in-frame clones, and not every one. The data include 100,000 to 150,000 clones; the top ten clones carry more than 0.9%. Sequences were obtained from PBMCs. These receptors were collected from a man between 18 and 29 years old in good health and CMV-seronegative.

The rearrangement links TRBV5-1 to TRBJ1-1, with D possibly matching TRBD1 (5 bases). Germline V lookup: CDR1 SGHRS, CDR2 YFSETQ. With 0 bases removed from V and 13 bases from J, the gap between germline ends came to 16 bases. The CDR3 extends over 13 amino acids. The CDR3 coding sequence is TGCGCCAGCAGCTTGGTGCAGGGCCTATGGGGTTTCTTT. This translates into CASSLVQGLWGFF.

V is TRBV5-1 and J is TRBJ2-1, with 8 bases identical to TRBD2. The CDR3 covers 15 residues. V was pared by 2 bases and J by 2 bases, with 3 bases of the junction left unmatched. CDR1 SGHRS and CDR2 YFSETQ come from the germline V gene. This CDR3 is CASSFGAGAYNEQFF. DNA for the CDR3: TGCGCCAGCAGCTTTGGAGCGGGGGCCTACAATGAGCAGTTCTTC.

To note about this clone: One end of the junction is discordant with germline, which a read error may explain. CDR3 sequence: CAWGVGRGNTEAFF. CDR3 nucleotides: TGTGCCTGGGGTGTCGGCAGGGGGAACACTGAAGCTTTCTTT. The V and J genes are TRBV30 and TRBJ1-1; possibly TRBD1 for D (6 bases). There are 14 residues in the CDR3. Germline CDR1 is GTSNPN and CDR2 is SVGIG (reference sequence). The full variable domain, completed using reference TRBV30 and TRBJ1-1, is SQTIHQWPATLVQPVGSPLSLECTVEGTSNPNLYWYRQAAGRGLQLLFYSVGIGQISSEVPQNLSASRPQDRQFILSSKKLLLSDSGFYLCAWGVGRGNTEAFFGQGTRLTVV.

This rearrangement joins TRBV9 to TRBJ1-2, with a possible D match to TRBD1 (6 bases). The CDR3 is 14 residues long. Trimming shortened V by 4 bases and J by 5 bases, and 15 bases separated the two germline ends. Per germline, CDR1 SGDLS and CDR2 YYNGEE. The CDR3 spells CASSPPGGSYGYTF. CDR3 nucleotide sequence: TGTGCCAGCAGCCCCCCGGGGGGCAGTTATGGCTACACCTTC.

The gene calls are TRBV14 and TRBJ2-2; possibly TRBD1 for D (5 bases). The CDR3 runs 16 residues. The germline V gene encodes CDR1 SGHDN and CDR2 FVKESK. With 3 bases removed from V and 1 base from J, the gap between germline ends came to 12 bases. CDR3 sequence reads: CASSQIGVMNTGELFF. CDR3 coding DNA: TGTGCCAGCAGCCAGATAGGGGTTATGAACACCGGGGAGCTGTTTTTT.

The CDR3 reads CASSYSELGTYEQYF. CDR3 sequence (DNA): TGTGCCAGCAGTTACTCCGAGCTTGGGACTTACGAGCAGTACTTC. The chain joins TRBV6-5 to TRBJ2-7; maybe TRBD2 (6 bases). The CDR3 extends over 15 amino acids. Germline V lookup: CDR1 MNHEY, CDR2 SVGAGI. Trimming removed 0 bases at V and 4 bases at J, with 13 bases between.

V is TRBV6-5 and J is TRBJ1-2; D is uncertain. This CDR3 is 14 amino acids long. Germline CDR1 reads MNHEY; CDR2 reads SVGAGI. V was pared by 0 bases and J by 2 bases, with 7 bases between. The CDR3 sequence: CASSYSWENYGYTF. The CDR3 DNA sequence: TGTGCCAGCAGTTACTCATGGGAGAACTATGGCTACACCTTC.

V and J are TRBV9 and TRBJ1-5; no definite D call. CDR1 and CDR2 (germline): SGDLS, YYNGEE. The CDR3 is 15 residues long. V was shortened by 4 bases and J by 2 bases, with 13 bases between the two germline ends. The CDR3 coding sequence is TGTGCCAGCAGCCTCGAGGAGTCGGGCAATCAGCCCCAGCATTTT. This encodes CASSLEESGNQPQHF.

According to its frequency, this clone is medium-sized (0.01 to 0.1%). Other DNA sequences in the same sample also yield this CDR3. The chain recombines TRBV6-5 with TRBJ2-1; 7 bases match TRBD2. V lost 6 bases, J lost 4 bases, and 9 bases stayed unmatched. The CDR3 is made up of 15 amino acids. CDR1 is MNHEY and CDR2 is SVGAGI in the germline V gene. CDR3 sequence: CASSHGLEGYNEQFF. The CDR3 region has the DNA TGTGCCAGCAGCCACGGACTAGAGGGATACAATGAGCAGTTCTTC.

The chain links TRBV27 to TRBJ2-2; tentative D call: TRBD2 (6 bases). The V and J ends lost 8 bases and 0 bases respectively, with 22 bases between them. Germline CDR1 MNHEY, CDR2 SMNVEV (reference sequence). This CDR3 region has 18 residues. The CDR3 sequence is CASGSGWGTPANTGELFF. In DNA, the CDR3 is TGTGCCAGCGGATCCGGGTGGGGGACTCCCGCGAACACCGGGGAGCTGTTTTTT.

This chain links TRBV7-2 with TRBJ1-4; D is unresolved. The V and J ends lost 2 bases and 7 bases respectively, with 8 bases between them. This CDR3 region has 13 residues. The germline V gene has CDR1 SGHTA and CDR2 FQGNSA. CDR3 DNA: TGTGCCAGCAGCTTAAACGTAGTTGAAAAACTGTTTTTT. As protein: CASSLNVVEKLFF.

This chain uses TRBV5-1 with TRBJ2-4; 12 bases are shared with TRBD2. Germline V gives CDR1 SGHRS, CDR2 YFSETQ. Unmatched junction bases numbered 2, after V lost 4 bases and J lost 0 bases. This CDR3 contains 16 residues. In nucleotides, the CDR3 is TGCGCCAGCAGCGGGGGACTAGCGGGAGCCAAAAACATTCAGTACTTC. Protein product: CASSGGLAGAKNIQYF.

The chain couples TRBV5-1 to TRBJ1-2; 10 bases are shared with TRBD1. J lost 5 bases, V lost 3 bases, and 16 bases had no gene match. The CDR3 totals 18 residues. CDR1 and CDR2 (germline): SGHRS, YFSETQ. The CDR3 DNA reads as TGCGCCAGCAGCTCACCCGGGACAGGGGCCAGACCGGGGTATGGCTACACCTTC. Protein sequence: CASSSPGTGARPGYGYTF.

Here the CDR3 reads CASSLGTRGRGNTIYF. The CDR3 coding sequence is TGCGCCAGCAGCTTGGGGACACGGGGGAGAGGAAACACCATATATTTT. This chain connects TRBV5-1 to TRBJ1-3; D is possibly TRBD1 (5 bases). The length of the CDR3 is 16 residues. V lost 0 bases and J lost 4, with 14 bases in between. The V gene's germline CDR1 is SGHRS and CDR2 YFSETQ.

The chain has TRBV28 and TRBJ2-3; 9 bases line up with TRBD1. The germline V gene has CDR1 MDHEN and CDR2 SYDVKM. The CDR3 sequence is 15 residues long. Trimming cost V 6 bases and J 2 bases; bases outside gene matches: 6. CDR3 in amino acids: CASSQGQGNTDTQYF. DNA for the CDR3: TGTGCCAGCAGCCAGGGACAGGGTAACACAGATACGCAGTATTTT.

This chain joins TRBV4-2 and TRBJ2-1; 11 bases are a match to TRBD2. Trimming cost V 1 base and J 5 bases; bases outside gene matches: 4. Germline V gene data show CDR1 as LGHNA and CDR2 as YNFKEQ. The CDR3 loop spans 16 amino acids. The CDR3 DNA is TGTGCCAGCAGCCAAGCAGGACTAGCGGGCGACAATGAGCAGTTCTTC. It is translated as CASSQAGLAGDNEQFF.

This chain connects TRBV18 to TRBJ2-6; 7 bases fit TRBD1. J gave up 2 bases and V 3 bases, and 4 bases lay outside the gene matches. Germline assignment: CDR1 KGHSH and CDR2 LQKENI. CDR3 length: 16 amino acids. The CDR3 here is CASSPTGNAGANVLTF. CDR3 nucleotide sequence: TGTGCCAGCTCACCGACAGGGAACGCTGGGGCCAACGTCCTGACTTTC.

This chain uses TRBV11-3 with TRBJ2-7; 7 bases align to TRBD2. Germline V gene data show CDR1 as SGHNT and CDR2 as YENEEA. CDR3 size: 14 residues. J lost 5 bases, V lost 0 bases, and 4 bases had no gene match. CDR3 bases: TGTGCCAGCAGCTTAGAGCGGGGGAAAGACGAGCAGTACTTC. Amino acids: CASSLERGKDEQYF.

The J gene is TRBJ2-3, the V gene TRBV6-1; 8 bases align to TRBD1. V was pared by 6 bases and J by 1 base, with 3 bases of the junction left unmatched. The germline CDR1 and CDR2 sequences are MNHNS and SASEGT. The length of the CDR3 is 14 residues. The CDR3 DNA follows: TGTGCCAGCAGAGAGACAGGGGGCACAGATACGCAGTATTTT. Its protein is CASRETGGTDTQYF.

CDR3 DNA: TGTGCCAGCAGCGAAACCGGGACTAGCGGGATGAGCACAGATACGCAGTATTTT. Translation: CASSETGTSGMSTDTQYF. The genes are TRBV9 and TRBJ2-3, with 13 bases identical to TRBD2. The V and J ends lost 3 bases and 0 bases, in that order; junction bases with no gene match: 7. This CDR3 is 18 amino acids long. The germline CDR1 and CDR2 sequences are SGDLS and YYNGEE.

The chain employs TRBV5-1 and TRBJ2-3, with TRBD2 matching 11 bases. The CDR3 sequence is 19 residues long. Losses at the gene ends were 4 bases for V and 2 bases for J; bases not matched to a gene: 15. Germline values: CDR1 SGHRS, CDR2 YFSETQ. CDR3 nucleotides: TGCGCCAGCAGCGAGACCGAGGCTAGCGGGAGGAAGGTCACAGATACGCAGTATTTT. It specifies CASSETEASGRKVTDTQYF.

This chain links TRBV7-9 with TRBJ2-6, with D perhaps TRBD1 (5 bases). This CDR3 contains 17 residues. Germline V CDR1 and CDR2: SEHNR, FQNEAQ (reference sequence). The germline V and J ends were trimmed by 2 bases and 0 bases, with 11 bases remaining between them. CDR3 nucleotides: TGTGCCAGCAGCTTACTCGACAGTTTCTCTGGGGCCAACGTCCTGACTTTC. This codes for CASSLLDSFSGANVLTF.

The chain couples TRBV30 to TRBJ1-1; D not certain. CDR3 length equals 11 residues. CDR1 is GTSNPN, CDR2 SVGIG, per germline (reference sequence). Trimming took 0 bases from V and 7 from J, leaving 6 bases between them. The CDR3 coding sequence is TGTGCCTGGAGTGTCTTACATGAAGCTTTCTTT. This gives the protein CAWSVLHEAFF.

The chain is built from TRBV7-2 and TRBJ1-1; D call uncertain. The CDR3 extends over 12 amino acids. V was shortened by 5 bases and J by 5 bases, with 9 bases between the two germline ends. Germline V lookup: CDR1 SGHTA, CDR2 FQGNSA. This CDR3 reads CASSIIRTEAFF. The CDR3 nucleotides read TGTGCCAGCAGCATTATCAGGACTGAAGCTTTCTTT.

V is TRBV7-9 and J is TRBJ1-3; TRBD1 might be the D (6 bases). This CDR3 is 14 amino acids long. Trimming took off 5 bases at V and 0 bases at J, with 8 bases between the two ends. Germline CDR1 reads SEHNR; CDR2 reads FQNEAQ (reference sequence). CDR3 region: CASSKQGSGNTIYF. The DNA of the CDR3 is TGTGCCAGCAGCAAACAGGGCTCTGGAAACACCATATATTTT. Filled out from reference TRBV7-9 and TRBJ1-3, the complete variable domain reads DTGVSQNPRHKITKRGQNVTFRCDPISEHNRLYWYRQTLGQGPEFLTYFQNEAQLEKSRLLSDRFSAERPKGSFSTLEIQRTEQGDSAMYLCASSKQGSGNTIYFGEGSWLTVV.

Written as DNA, the CDR3 is TGTGCCAGCAGTGAAAGGACAGGGGGCGGCAAGTGGCAGTTCTTC. Translated: CASSERTGGGKWQFF. The V call is TRBV6-1, the J call TRBJ2-1; 11 bases align to TRBD1. The CDR3 is made up of 15 amino acids. Trimming took 2 bases from V and 12 from J; bases not matched to a gene: 9. Germline CDR1 is MNHNS and CDR2 is SASEGT.

This sequence joins TRBV15 and TRBJ1-1; possibly TRBD1 for D (6 bases). Germline V CDR1 and CDR2: LNHNV, YYDKDF (reference sequence). V was shortened by 0 bases and J by 3 bases, with 8 bases between the two germline ends. This CDR3 is built from 14 residues. CDR3 amino acids: CATSREQGYTEAFF. The CDR3 nucleotides read TGTGCCACCAGCAGAGAACAGGGATACACTGAAGCTTTCTTT.

The V and J genes are TRBV6-5 and TRBJ1-5, with a tentative D call TRBD1 (5 bases). Germline loops: CDR1 MNHEY, CDR2 SVGAGI. V shed 6 bases and J shed 4 bases, with 16 bases lying between them. CDR3 length equals 15 residues. CDR3 amino acids: CASSKLGAGNQPQHF. In DNA, the CDR3 is TGTGCCAGCAGCAAACTTGGGGCTGGGAATCAGCCCCAGCATTTT.

V usage is TRBV6-1 and J usage is TRBJ1-5, with D unclear. The V gene's germline CDR1 is MNHNS and CDR2 SASEGT. The V end was cut by 5 bases, the J end by 0 bases, with 8 bases between. The CDR3 covers 14 residues. CDR3 region: CASSTDYSNQPQHF. DNA for the CDR3: TGTGCCAGCAGTACAGATTATAGCAATCAGCCCCAGCATTTT.